This T cell receptor beta chain was captured in a study of OX40 agonist ivuxolimab in advanced cancers. Whole-study context: From 23 to 79 years was the age range, with a mean of roughly 64 years, and about 83% were male. Study conclusions and caveats: On average, a greater number of expanded clones characterised CD8+ T cells relative to CD4+.

Concerning this clone itself: The target antigen is unknown.

The CDR3 totals 14 residues. Trimming stripped 2 bases from V and 2 bases from J, with 8 bases between. The germline gives CDR1 SGHDT, CDR2 YYEEEE. The data were produced by immunoSEQ multiplex PCR, yet TCRdb's version contains in-frame clones alone and is incomplete. The sample records 30,000 to 35,000 clones, approximately 81% being singletons. Sequenced here: CD4+ or CD8+ T cells sorted from blood, sampled in a trial of the OX40 agonist ivuxolimab. The chain uses TRBV5-6 and TRBJ1-3; no definite D call. The receptor's source is an adult with an advanced solid tumor such as melanoma, head and neck, liver or kidney cancer. CDR3 amino acids: CASSLGGPGNTIYF. The CDR3 DNA reads TGTGCCAGCAGCTTAGGAGGTCCTGGAAACACCATATATTTT.